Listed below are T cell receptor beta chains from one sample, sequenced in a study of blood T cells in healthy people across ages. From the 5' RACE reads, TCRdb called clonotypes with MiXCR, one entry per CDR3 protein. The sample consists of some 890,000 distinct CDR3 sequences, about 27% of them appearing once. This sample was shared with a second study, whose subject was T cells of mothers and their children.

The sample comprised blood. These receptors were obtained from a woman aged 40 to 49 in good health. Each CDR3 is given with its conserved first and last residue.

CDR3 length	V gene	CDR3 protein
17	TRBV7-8	CASSLTGEGSGANVLTF
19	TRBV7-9	CASSPRQGQGALNSYEQYF
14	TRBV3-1	CASSGRGLTGELFF
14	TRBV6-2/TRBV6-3	CAIGTALGDEKLFF
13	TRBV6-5	CASSRTGSNEQYF
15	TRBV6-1	CASSEEQRANYGYTF
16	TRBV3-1	CASSQFPGLPNSPLHF
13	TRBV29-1	CSVGTGTGYGYTF
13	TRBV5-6	CASRGVAENTIYF
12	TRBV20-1	CSVSWGEYGYTF
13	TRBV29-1	CSVRASGADTQYF
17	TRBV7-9	CASSQDWLQGRDYEQFF
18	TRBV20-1	CSAAPFGTGTNPHQPQHF
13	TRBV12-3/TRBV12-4	CASSFHGQGGLFF
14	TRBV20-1	CSAGEKGDPRTQYF
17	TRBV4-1	CASSQVFGALSTDTQYF
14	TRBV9	CASSVTGSDYGYTF
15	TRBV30	CAWREKGGQNEKLFF
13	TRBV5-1	CASKASGANVLTF
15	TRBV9	CASSAWDFSTDTQYF
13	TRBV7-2	CASSWGLYQPQHF
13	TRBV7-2	CASSSGWNTEAFF
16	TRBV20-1	CSATRIRDHLGETQYF
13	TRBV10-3	CAIRGQPSYEQYF
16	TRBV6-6	CASSSTDRGNNSPFHF
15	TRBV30	CAWSKQGYSNQPQHF
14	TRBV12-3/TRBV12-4	CASSLAGLTYEQYF
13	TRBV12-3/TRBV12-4	CASSLEKGYEQYF
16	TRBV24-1	CATSAPPGQGVTEQYF
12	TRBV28	CASRDLIHEQFF
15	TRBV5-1	CASSLGQGANTEAFF
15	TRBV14	CASSLRLGPGDTQYF